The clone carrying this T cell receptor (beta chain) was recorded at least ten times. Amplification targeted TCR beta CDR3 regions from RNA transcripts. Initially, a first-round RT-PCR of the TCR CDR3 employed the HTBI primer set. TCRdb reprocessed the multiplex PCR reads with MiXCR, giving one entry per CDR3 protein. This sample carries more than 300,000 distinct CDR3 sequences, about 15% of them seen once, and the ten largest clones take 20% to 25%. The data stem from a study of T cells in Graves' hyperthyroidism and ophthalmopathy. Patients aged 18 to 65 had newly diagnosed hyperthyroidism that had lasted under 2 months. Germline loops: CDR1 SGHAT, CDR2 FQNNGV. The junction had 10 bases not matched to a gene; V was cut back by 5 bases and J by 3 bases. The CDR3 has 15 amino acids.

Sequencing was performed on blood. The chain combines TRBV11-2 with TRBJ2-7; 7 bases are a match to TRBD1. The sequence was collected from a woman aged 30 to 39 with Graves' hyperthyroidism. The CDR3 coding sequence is TGTGCCAGCAGCACCGAGTACAGGGGCGACTACGAGCAGTACTTC. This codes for CASSTEYRGDYEQYF.